Described below is a single T cell receptor beta chain sequence and its context. Its antigen is as yet unknown. A TCRbeta library incorporating unique molecular identifiers was prepared. MiXCR, run by TCRdb on the PCR reads, gives a single entry per CDR3 protein. The profile shows approximately 130,000 distinct CDR3 sequences, 9.5% to 10% of them singletons. This entry belongs to a study of T-cell reconstitution after alpha-beta-depleted transplantation in children. CDR1 and CDR2 from the germline V gene are DFQATT and SNEGSKA (reference sequence). The trim removed 0 bases at V and 4 bases at J, leaving 9 bases unmatched. CDR3 length: 16 residues. Study-wide results and limits: Newly produced T cells mostly provided counts and TCRbeta diversity after one year, as hyperexpanded clones declined. After transplant, at about two months, alpha-beta T cells were reportedly derived from several hundred expanded graft clones. Some patients' high day-60 TCRbeta diversity was traced to surviving recipient T cells and thymic progenitors.

The specimen comprised PBMCs, mostly from graft donor cells, sampled 180 days after TCRalphabeta/CD19-depleted stem cell transplant. The chain has TRBV20-1 and TRBJ2-5; the match to TRBD2 covers 9 bases. The TCR was taken from a girl in the first two years of life who had a stem cell transplant for combined immunodeficiency, so the T cells may come from the graft donor. CDR3 residues: CSARDALAGMSETQYF. CDR3 in DNA: TGCAGTGCTAGAGATGCCCTAGCGGGGATGTCAGAGACCCAGTACTTC.